The rows below give T cell receptor beta chains drawn from one sample of a study of shared clonotypes between healthy human individuals. Sequencing used immunoSEQ multiplex PCR; TCRdb keeps in-frame clones, though not all of them. The data hold around 560,000 clones, with 85% to 95% observed a single time. The sample comprised naive CD8+ T cells sorted from blood. The source is a woman aged 25 to 39 in good health. Both conserved end residues are part of each CDR3. The order of the fields is V gene, clone size, J gene, D gene, CDR3 protein, CDR3 DNA. The D gene is left open where the match is weak. Rows may omit the clone size; those that give it use once, few, many or a size class.

>TRBV11-2|-|TRBJ1-3|-
CASSFSGGSRFGNTIYF
TGTGCCAGCAGCTTCTCTGGGGGATCGCGCTTTGGAAACACCATATATTTT
>TRBV4-1|-|TRBJ2-6|TRBD1
CASSQDQAGGTGANVLTF
TGCGCCAGCAGCCAAGATCAAGCAGGGGGTACTGGGGCCAACGTCCTGACTTTC
>TRBV2|-|TRBJ2-1|-
CASSGWGNNEQFF
TGTGCCAGCAGTGGATGGGGAAACAATGAGCAGTTCTTC
>TRBV28|-|TRBJ1-3|-
CASSLFGAGNTIYF
TGTGCCAGCAGTTTATTTGGAGCTGGAAACACCATATATTTT
>TRBV5-3|-|TRBJ1-5|-
CARRPGTSLDHQPQHF
TGTGCCAGAAGGCCCGGGACAAGCTTAGATCACCAGCCCCAGCATTTT
>TRBV4-1|once|TRBJ1-1|-
CASSQVVNRDTEAFF
TGCGCCAGCAGCCAAGTGGTAAACAGGGACACTGAAGCTTTCTTT
>TRBV7-7|once|TRBJ2-3|-
CASSSLEGDTQYF
TGTGCCAGCAGCTCTCTCGAGGGGGATACGCAGTATTTT
>TRBV27|-|TRBJ1-1|-
CASRPAGNTEAFF
TGTGCCAGCAGGCCGGCCGGGAACACTGAAGCTTTCTTT
>TRBV7-9|once|TRBJ2-7|-
CASSGGDRAYEQYF
TGTGCCAGCAGCGGGGGGGACAGAGCCTACGAGCAGTACTTC
>TRBV28|once|TRBJ2-7|-
CASSSYRSLPYEQYF
TGTGCCAGCAGCTCTTATCGGTCCCTCCCTTACGAGCAGTACTTC
>TRBV27|-|TRBJ2-7|-
CASSPVPVAWPYEQYF
TGTGCCAGCAGCCCCGTACCTGTAGCCTGGCCCTACGAGCAGTACTTC
>TRBV7-9|-|TRBJ2-1|TRBD1
CASSHRTGGYNEQFF
TGTGCCAGCAGCCACCGGACAGGGGGATACAATGAGCAGTTCTTC
>TRBV7-6|once|TRBJ1-4|-
CASSSLPPDRVVNEKLFF
TGTGCCAGCAGCTCTTTGCCCCCGGACCGAGTCGTTAATGAAAAACTGTTTTTT
>TRBV27|-|TRBJ2-1|TRBD2
CASSFERGSYNEQFF
TGTGCCAGCAGTTTCGAGCGGGGCTCCTACAATGAGCAGTTCTTC
>TRBV27|-|TRBJ1-1|-
CASTLGLEGTEAFF
TGTGCCAGCACCCTCGGCCTGGAGGGCACTGAAGCTTTCTTT
>TRBV28|once|TRBJ1-5|TRBD1
CASTLTGTNQPQHF
TGTGCCAGCACCCTGACAGGGACAAATCAGCCCCAGCATTTT
>TRBV6-1|-|TRBJ2-7|TRBD2
CASSDAGETSPYEQYF
TGTGCCAGCAGTGATGCGGGGGAGACTAGTCCCTACGAGCAGTACTTC
>TRBV11-2|-|TRBJ2-2|TRBD2
CASSFRLADTGELFF
TGTGCCAGCAGCTTTAGACTAGCGGACACCGGGGAGCTGTTTTTT
>TRBV5-1|-|TRBJ1-4|-
CASSFSLQGRGASDEKLFF
TGCGCCAGCAGCTTCTCTCTACAGGGTCGAGGGGCAAGTGATGAAAAACTGTTTTTT
>TRBV27|-|TRBJ1-2|-
CASSLSGVAVRGYGYTF
TGTGCCAGCAGTTTATCTGGGGTCGCAGTAAGGGGCTATGGCTACACCTTC
>TRBV28|-|TRBJ2-7|TRBD1
CASAFAGGSYEQYF
TGTGCCAGCGCTTTCGCAGGGGGCTCCTACGAGCAGTACTTC
>TRBV15|-|TRBJ1-1|-
CATSDGALGAFF
TGTGCCACCTCCGACGGGGCCCTCGGAGCTTTCTTT
>TRBV19|-|TRBJ1-1|-
CASRTGREVNTEAFF
TGTGCCAGTAGAACCGGCCGGGAAGTGAACACTGAAGCTTTCTTT
>TRBV27|-|TRBJ2-1|-
CASSFRGSVGSNEQFF
TGTGCCAGCAGTTTCAGGGGCTCCGTCGGCAGCAATGAGCAGTTCTTC
>TRBV6-6|-|TRBJ1-1|-
CASSYSEGNTEAFF
TGTGCCAGCAGTTACTCGGAGGGCAACACTGAAGCTTTCTTT
>TRBV5-6|-|TRBJ1-2|-
CASSEGSIYGYTF
TGTGCCAGCAGCGAGGGCAGTATCTATGGCTACACCTTC
>TRBV7-2|-|TRBJ1-5|TRBD1
CASSISDRAVQPQHF
TGTGCCAGCAGCATATCAGACAGGGCAGTTCAGCCCCAGCATTTT
>TRBV27|-|TRBJ2-7|-
CASSPAPSGYEQYF
TGTGCCAGCAGTCCAGCCCCCTCTGGCTACGAGCAGTACTTC
>TRBV29-1|-|TRBJ2-1|-
CSVEEWQRDEQFF
TGCAGCGTTGAAGAATGGCAGAGGGATGAGCAGTTCTTC
>TRBV28|-|TRBJ2-7|TRBD2
CASSLPTSGRAKSSYEQYF
TGTGCCAGCAGCCTCCCGACTAGCGGGAGGGCTAAAAGCTCCTACGAGCAGTACTTC
>TRBV6-5|once|TRBJ2-5|TRBD1
CASSQQGEWETQYF
TGTGCCAGCAGCCAGCAGGGGGAATGGGAGACCCAGTACTTC
>TRBV27|-|TRBJ1-5|-
CGTAVAGADQPQHF
TGTGGCACAGCAGTAGCAGGGGCCGATCAGCCCCAGCATTTT
>TRBV2|once|TRBJ2-1|-
CASRDSQGAGYNEQFF
TGTGCCAGCAGGGATTCCCAGGGAGCGGGTTACAATGAGCAGTTCTTC
>TRBV4-1|-|TRBJ2-7|-
CASSQGRTTAYEQYF
TGCGCCAGCAGCCAAGGTCGGACTACCGCCTACGAGCAGTACTTC
>TRBV25-1|-|TRBJ2-2|-
CASSVTANGNTGELFF
TGTGCCAGCAGTGTGACAGCTAACGGGAACACCGGGGAGCTGTTTTTT
>TRBV7-8|-|TRBJ2-7|-
CASSGSGVYEQYF
TGTGCCAGCAGCGGCTCAGGGGTCTACGAGCAGTACTTC
>TRBV27|-|TRBJ1-1|-
CASSSRSRIAEAFF
TGTGCCAGCAGTTCGAGATCGAGGATCGCTGAAGCTTTCTTT
>TRBV27|-|TRBJ2-7|-
CASSLRSRPYEQYF
TGTGCCAGCAGTTTAAGAAGTCGGCCCTACGAGCAGTACTTC
>TRBV21-1|-|TRBJ2-7|-
CASNPTWGQAYEQYF
TGTGCCAGCAACCCGACGTGGGGACAGGCCTACGAGCAGTACTTC
>TRBV4-1|-|TRBJ2-2|-
CASSPPTGNTGELFF
TGCGCCAGCAGCCCACCGACAGGGAACACCGGGGAGCTGTTTTTT
>TRBV5-4|-|TRBJ2-7|-
CASSPSGTYEQYF
TGTGCCAGCAGCCCGTCTGGTACCTACGAGCAGTACTTC
>TRBV7-9|-|TRBJ1-1|-
CASSSVTRGNTEAFF
TGTGCCAGCAGCTCTGTTACCAGGGGGAACACTGAAGCTTTCTTT
>TRBV28|-|TRBJ2-7|TRBD1
CASSIGQGAYEQYF
TGTGCCAGCAGCATTGGACAGGGGGCGTACGAGCAGTACTTC
>TRBV28|-|TRBJ2-7|TRBD1
CASSLGQVYEQYF
TGTGCCAGCAGTCTCGGACAGGTCTACGAGCAGTACTTC
>TRBV5-1|-|TRBJ2-2|TRBD1
CASTDRGTGELFF
TGCGCCAGCACCGACAGGGGGACCGGGGAGCTGTTTTTT
>TRBV5-6|-|TRBJ2-7|-
CASSRVTEHEQYF
TGTGCCAGCAGCCGGGTGACTGAACACGAGCAGTACTTC
>TRBV28|-|TRBJ2-3|TRBD1
CASSSTGSLTDTQYF
TGTGCCAGCAGTTCGACAGGGTCTCTCACAGATACGCAGTATTTT
>TRBV9|-|TRBJ2-7|TRBD2
CASSVAGTGGEQYF
TGTGCCAGCAGCGTAGCAGGGACGGGGGGCGAGCAGTACTTC
>TRBV21-1|-|TRBJ2-2|-
CASSPRVAGGGELFF
TGTGCCAGCAGCCCCCGTGTAGCGGGAGGCGGGGAGCTGTTTTTT
>TRBV27|-|TRBJ2-7|-
CASSAGSSYEQYF
TGTGCCAGCAGTGCAGGAAGCTCCTACGAGCAGTACTTC
>TRBV27|-|TRBJ2-5|TRBD2
CASSLFPSGRVRGTQYF
TGTGCCAGCAGTTTATTCCCTAGCGGGAGGGTCAGGGGGACCCAGTACTTC
>TRBV5-5|-|TRBJ2-7|-
CASSAFPGAYEQYF
TGTGCCAGCAGCGCGTTCCCGGGGGCCTACGAGCAGTACTTC